The 8 T cell receptor beta chains in this list originate from one sample, sequenced in a study of blood T cell repertoires in COVID-19. Data came from immunoSEQ multiplex PCR; TCRdb stores just in-frame clones and leaves some out. The repertoire holds approximately 130,000 clones, with approximately 87% as singletons. Sequencing input: peripheral blood. These receptors all come from a woman aged 45 to 65 with acute or convalescent COVID-19.

This chain links TRBV11-3 with TRBJ2-5; 10 bases are a match to TRBD2. The CDR3 runs 15 residues. From germline, CDR1 is SGHNT and CDR2 YENEEA. V gave up 3 bases and J gave up 2 bases; unmatched junction bases: 3. The CDR3 protein is CASSLASGGQETQYF. CDR3 DNA sequence: TGTGCCAGCAGCTTGGCTAGCGGGGGACAAGAGACCCAGTACTTC.

The chain couples TRBV7-9 to TRBJ1-1; D gene uncertain. This CDR3 region has 15 residues. Between the trimmed V and J ends, which lost 4 bases and 1 base, there was a span of 13 bases. CDR1 is SEHNR and CDR2 is FQNEAQ in the germline V gene (reference sequence). CDR3 region: CASSSVQLQNTEAFF. In DNA form, the CDR3 reads TGTGCCAGCAGCTCAGTACAGCTCCAGAACACTGAAGCTTTCTTT.

The V call is TRBV7-2, the J call TRBJ1-5; D unclear. Germline assignment: CDR1 SGHTA and CDR2 FQGNSA. The CDR3 extends over 15 amino acids. Trimming pared 5 bases from V and 3 bases from J, leaving 14 bases between. CDR3 loop: CASSLSGGYNQPQHF. The CDR3 DNA reads TGTGCCAGCAGCCTTTCCGGAGGCTACAATCAGCCCCAGCATTTT.

V and J are TRBV7-2 and TRBJ1-3; D unclear. The CDR3 spans 15 residues. Per germline, CDR1 SGHTA and CDR2 FQGNSA. Trimming left V 2 bases short and J 1 base short, with 9 bases between. DNA for the CDR3: TGTGCCAGCAGCTTATCCCCGGAGTCTGGAAACACCATATATTTT. Encoded protein: CASSLSPESGNTIYF.

V and J are TRBV21-1 and TRBJ2-2; the table's TRBD1 call for D was not verified on the DNA. TRBV21-1 is noted as a pseudogene. CDR3 length: 19 residues. This chain's CDR3 is CASSKADRGSFANTGELFF. Here the CDR3 DNA reads TGTGCCAGCAGCAAAGCGGACAGGGGGTCCTTCGCGAACACCGGGGAGCTGTTTTTT.

The chain recombines TRBV6-4 with TRBJ2-3; TRBD2 matches at 13 bases. The CDR3 extends over 17 amino acids. Germline lookup yields CDR1 MRHNA and CDR2 SNTAGT. J was trimmed by 2 bases and V by 7 bases; bases with no gene match: 9. CDR3 nucleotide sequence: TGTGCCAGCAACGAAACTAGCGGGAGGGCCCCCACAGATACGCAGTATTTT. Its translation: CASNETSGRAPTDTQYF.

The rearrangement joins TRBV5-1 to TRBJ1-1; unclear D gene. Trimming left V 0 bases short and J 1 base short, with 4 bases between. The length of the CDR3 is 13 residues. The germline V gene encodes CDR1 SGHRS and CDR2 YFSETQ. CDR3 in amino acids: CASSLEQNTEAFF. The DNA of the CDR3 is TGCGCCAGCAGCTTGGAACAGAACACTGAAGCTTTCTTT. The complete variable domain, with remaining parts taken from reference TRBV5-1 and TRBJ1-1, reads KAGVTQTPRYLIKTRGQQVTLSCSPISGHRSVSWYQQTPGQGLQFLFEYFSETQRNKGNFPGRFSGRQFSNSRSEMNVSTLELGDSALYLCASSLEQNTEAFFGQGTRLTVV.

The chain is built from TRBV18 and TRBJ2-7; a weak D match, TRBD1 (6 bases). This CDR3 comprises 14 residues. V lost 1 base and J lost 3, with 10 bases in between. Germline V gene lookup returns CDR1 KGHSH and CDR2 LQKENI. CDR3 in amino acids: CASSPLDSNYEQYF. The CDR3 DNA reads as TGTGCCAGCTCACCACTGGACAGTAACTACGAGCAGTACTTC.